This TCR beta chain derives from a study of T cell responses to AZD1222 COVID-19 vaccine. Regarding the study as a whole: Unmutated variant regions reportedly attract nearly half of all spike-specific TCRs. Seropositive at baseline were only a handful of AZD1222 recipients. No day 14 peak samples; only post-peak repertoires were characterized.

Concerning this clone itself: Its antigen is not identified.

Some second doses came at about 4 weeks and others at about 12 weeks; these were pooled. V was cut by 3 bases and J by 0 bases, with 12 bases left in between. The germline V gene encodes CDR1 DFQATT and CDR2 SNEGSKA (reference sequence). The CDR3 has 15 amino acids. Assay: immunoSEQ multiplex PCR; the TCRdb copy retains only in-frame clones and omits some. The data hold approximately 80,000 clones, with approximately 85% observed a single time. The sample here was peripheral blood, taken 28 days after the second AZD1222 dose. This receptor was identified in an adult who received the AZD1222 COVID-19 vaccine. The chain carries TRBV20-1 and TRBJ1-5; D remains ambiguous. The CDR3 DNA follows: TGCAGTGCTAGTCTTAGTCCATATAGCAATCAGCCCCAGCATTTT. It codes for CSASLSPYSNQPQHF.